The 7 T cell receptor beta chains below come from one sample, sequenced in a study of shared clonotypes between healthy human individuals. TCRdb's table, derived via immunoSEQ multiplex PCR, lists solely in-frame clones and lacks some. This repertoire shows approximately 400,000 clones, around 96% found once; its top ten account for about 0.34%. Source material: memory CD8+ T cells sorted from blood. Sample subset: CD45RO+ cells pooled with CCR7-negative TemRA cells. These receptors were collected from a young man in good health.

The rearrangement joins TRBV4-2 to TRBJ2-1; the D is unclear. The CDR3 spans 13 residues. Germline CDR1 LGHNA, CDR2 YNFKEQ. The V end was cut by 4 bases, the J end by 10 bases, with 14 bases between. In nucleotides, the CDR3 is TGTGCCAGCAGCCTCCGATACTCCAGGGAGCAGTTCTTC. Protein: CASSLRYSREQFF.

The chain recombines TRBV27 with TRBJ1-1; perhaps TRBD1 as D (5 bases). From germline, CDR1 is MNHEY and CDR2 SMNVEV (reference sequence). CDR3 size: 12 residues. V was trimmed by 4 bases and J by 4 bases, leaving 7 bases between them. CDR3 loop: CASSSGFTEAFF. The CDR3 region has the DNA TGTGCCAGCAGTTCAGGGTTCACTGAAGCTTTCTTT.

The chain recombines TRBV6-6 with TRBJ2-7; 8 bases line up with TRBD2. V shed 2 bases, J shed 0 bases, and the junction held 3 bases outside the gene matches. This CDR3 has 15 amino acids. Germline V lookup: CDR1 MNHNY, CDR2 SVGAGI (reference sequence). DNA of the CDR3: TGTGCCAGCAGTTACCTGACTAGCGCCTCCTACGAGCAGTACTTC. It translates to CASSYLTSASYEQYF.

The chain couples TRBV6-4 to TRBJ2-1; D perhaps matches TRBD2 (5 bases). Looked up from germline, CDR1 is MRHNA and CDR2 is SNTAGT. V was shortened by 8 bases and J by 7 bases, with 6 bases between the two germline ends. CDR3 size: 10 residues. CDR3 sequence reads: CASPGNEQFF. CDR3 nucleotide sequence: TGTGCCAGCCCGGGAAATGAGCAGTTCTTC.

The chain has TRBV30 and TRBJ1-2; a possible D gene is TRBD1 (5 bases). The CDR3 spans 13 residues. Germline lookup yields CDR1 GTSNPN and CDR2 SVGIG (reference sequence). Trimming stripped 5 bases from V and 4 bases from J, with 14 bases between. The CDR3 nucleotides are TGTGCCTGGGGGCGGACAACCTCCTATGGCTACACCTTC. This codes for CAWGRTTSYGYTF.

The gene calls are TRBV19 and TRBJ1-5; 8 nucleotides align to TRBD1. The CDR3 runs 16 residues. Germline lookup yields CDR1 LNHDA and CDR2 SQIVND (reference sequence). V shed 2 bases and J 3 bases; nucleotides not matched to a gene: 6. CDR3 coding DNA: TGTGCCAGTAGTATACAGGGGGCGCAAAACAATCAGCCCCAGCATTTT. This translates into CASSIQGAQNNQPQHF.

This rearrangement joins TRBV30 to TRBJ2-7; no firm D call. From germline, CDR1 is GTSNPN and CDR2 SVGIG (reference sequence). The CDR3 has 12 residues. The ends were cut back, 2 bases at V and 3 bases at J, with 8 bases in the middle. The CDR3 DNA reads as TGTGCCTGGAGTCCGGGTCTCTACGAGCAGTACTTC. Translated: CAWSPGLYEQYF. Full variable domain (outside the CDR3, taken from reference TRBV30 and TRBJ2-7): SQTIHQWPATLVQPVGSPLSLECTVEGTSNPNLYWYRQAAGRGLQLLFYSVGIGQISSEVPQNLSASRPQDRQFILSSKKLLLSDSGFYLCAWSPGLYEQYFGPGTRLTVT.